Many counts were recorded for the clone carrying this TCR beta chain. Its antigen is still unknown. Germline V gene sequence: CDR1 SGHRS, CDR2 YFSETQ. CDR3 length: 13 amino acids. V lost 8 bases, J lost 2 bases, and 10 bases lay in between. Template switching by 5'RACE produced TCR cDNA, adding a universal primer site and UMIs. MiXCR was run by TCRdb on the 5' RACE reads, yielding one entry per CDR3 protein. The data show around 260,000 distinct CDR3 sequences, over 4.5% seen once. These data are taken from a study of T cells after yellow fever vaccination. Study-wide findings and caveats: Post-booster repertoires again held most primary-vaccination clones (around 95% CD4, around 90% CD8).

The sequence was obtained from a man aged 18 to 29 who received the YFV17D yellow fever vaccine. The chain has TRBV5-1 and TRBJ1-4; a possible D gene is TRBD1 (5 bases). The sequencing here drew on CD4+ T cells sorted from PBMCs, taken on the day of the yellow fever booster vaccination. CDR3 region: CASSGSTNEKLFF. In DNA, the CDR3 is TGCGCCAGTTCAGGGTCCACTAATGAAAAACTGTTTTTT.